The T cell receptor (beta chain) under discussion was sequenced for a study of blood T cell repertoires in COVID-19. Study as a whole: The United States, Italy and Spain provided the acute and convalescent COVID-19 samples.

This clone was recorded once. This table comes from immunoSEQ multiplex PCR, and its TCRdb copy is limited to in-frame clones, with some not included. This table has roughly 250,000 clones, around 89% appearing once. Participants' reported clinical history set cohort assignment. Losses at the gene ends were 5 bases for V and 0 bases for J; bases not matched to a gene: 6. The length of the CDR3 is 17 residues. Germline loops: CDR1 SGHAT, CDR2 FQNNGV. The rearrangement links TRBV11-2 to TRBJ1-3; 11 bases map to TRBD1. The source material was PBMCs or T cells enriched from blood (not recorded which). The TCR comes from a man aged 35-49 years who had recovered from COVID-19. CDR3 amino acids: CASSPRTGGSSGNTIYF. In DNA form, the CDR3 reads TGTGCCAGCAGCCCACGGACAGGGGGCAGCTCTGGAAACACCATATATTTT.